These 15 T cell receptor beta chains were sequenced from one sample in a study of control samples from healthy donors and cancer patients. TCRdb's copy holds only in-frame clones and misses some; the assay was immunoSEQ multiplex PCR. Here the sample spans 120,000 to 150,000 clones, approximately 91% being singletons. Sequencing was carried out using blood. These receptor sequences come from a young man in good health.

The V gene is TRBV19, the J gene TRBJ2-7; 8 bases map to TRBD1. Germline V gives CDR1 LNHDA, CDR2 SQIVND (reference sequence). The V segment lost 3 bases and the J segment 6 bases; nucleotides outside the gene matches: 10. The CDR3 has 15 amino acids. The CDR3 loop is CASSILGAGGGEQYF. The CDR3 DNA is TGTGCCAGTAGTATCCTCGGGGCAGGGGGCGGCGAGCAGTACTTC.

This chain links TRBV7-9 with TRBJ2-7; 7 bases align to TRBD2. V lost 6 bases, J lost 0 bases, and 8 bases stayed unmatched. The CDR3 spans 15 residues. Germline V CDR1 and CDR2: SEHNR, FQNEAQ (reference sequence). The CDR3 nucleotides read TGTGCCAGCAGTTCCGGGACTACCAGCTCCTACGAGCAGTACTTC. This encodes CASSSGTTSSYEQYF.

The chain carries TRBV19 and TRBJ1-1; D is possibly TRBD1 (6 bases). The length of the CDR3 is 14 residues. Germline V gene sequence: CDR1 LNHDA, CDR2 SQIVND (reference sequence). Trimming took 11 bases from V and 1 from J, leaving 17 bases between them. The CDR3 is CAVTHRVWNTEAFF. The CDR3 DNA is TGTGCCGTCACACACAGGGTCTGGAACACTGAAGCTTTCTTT.

This chain connects TRBV2 to TRBJ2-3; tentatively, D is TRBD1 (5 bases). This CDR3 contains 15 residues. Germline V gives CDR1 SNHLY, CDR2 FYNNEI. V lost 4 bases, J lost 3 bases, and 14 bases lay in between. The CDR3 sequence: CASSVLGRRTDTQYF. The CDR3 DNA reads TGTGCCAGCAGTGTTTTGGGGCGCAGGACAGATACGCAGTATTTT.

The J gene is TRBJ2-5, the V gene TRBV6-1; no firm D call. The CDR3 extends over 15 amino acids. Between the trimmed V and J ends, which lost 2 bases and 1 base, there was a span of 11 bases. Per the germline V gene, CDR1 is MNHNS and CDR2 is SASEGT. CDR3 protein: CASSEIRHLQETQYF. The CDR3 DNA sequence: TGTGCCAGCAGTGAAATAAGGCACCTCCAAGAGACCCAGTACTTC.

With respect to this clone: Other nucleotide sequences from this sample produce the same CDR3. This chain joins TRBV5-1 and TRBJ1-1; perhaps TRBD1 as D (5 bases). Trimming shortened V by 2 bases and J by 1 base, and 6 bases separated the two germline ends. CDR1 and CDR2 (germline): SGHRS, YFSETQ. The CDR3 contains 13 residues. CDR3: CASSFTGNTEAFF. The CDR3 DNA reads TGCGCCAGCAGCTTCACAGGGAACACTGAAGCTTTCTTT.

This chain uses TRBV2 with TRBJ1-1, with unresolved D. Germline V gives CDR1 SNHLY, CDR2 FYNNEI. This CDR3 has 14 residues. V lost 5 bases and J lost 2, with 12 bases in between. The CDR3 coding sequence is TGTGCCAGCAGTCCGGGTCAATATAACACTGAAGCTTTCTTT. Encoded protein: CASSPGQYNTEAFF.

For the CDR3, the DNA is TGCGCCAGCAGCCAGCTACAGGGGATGAACACTGAAGCTTTCTTT. Translation: CASSQLQGMNTEAFF. The gene calls are TRBV4-1 and TRBJ1-1; 7 bases are a match to TRBD1. Per germline, CDR1 MGHRA and CDR2 YSYEKL. This CDR3 is built from 15 residues. V shed 3 bases and J 0 bases; nucleotides not matched to a gene: 4.

The V call is TRBV5-4, the J call TRBJ2-2; D could derive from TRBD1 or TRBD2 (5 bases each). This CDR3 comprises 15 residues. Trimming shortened V by 0 bases and J by 2 bases, and 8 bases separated the two germline ends. Germline V lookup: CDR1 SGHNT, CDR2 YYREEE (reference sequence). CDR3 protein: CASSLDGGNTGELFF. CDR3 DNA: TGTGCCAGCAGCTTGGATGGGGGAAACACCGGGGAGCTGTTTTTT.

The chain combines TRBV6-2 or TRBV6-3 with TRBJ2-7, with a tentative D call TRBD2 (5 bases). This CDR3 contains 16 residues. V was trimmed by 6 bases and J by 4 bases, leaving 22 bases between them. The germline V gene has CDR1 MNHEY and CDR2 SVGEGT. The CDR3 spells CASSPYSTGKIYEQYF. The CDR3 DNA is TGTGCCAGCAGCCCTTATTCGACGGGGAAAATTTACGAGCAGTACTTC.

This sequence joins TRBV12-5 and TRBJ1-6; 7 bases line up with TRBD1. Germline assignment: CDR1 LGHNT and CDR2 FRNRAP. The V gene end was trimmed by 2 bases and the J gene end by 0 bases; junction bases not matched to a gene: 7. The CDR3 is 18 residues long. CDR3 nucleotides: TGTGCTAGTGGTTTGTACCCAGGGGGAAGCTCCTATAATTCACCCCTCCACTTT. Its protein product is CASGLYPGGSSYNSPLHF.

This rearrangement joins TRBV27 to TRBJ1-2; unclear D gene. The germline V and J ends were trimmed by 5 bases and 4 bases, with 11 bases remaining between them. CDR1 and CDR2 (germline): MNHEY, SMNVEV (reference sequence). This CDR3 contains 13 residues. CDR3 residues: CASSSRGIYGYTF. Here the CDR3 DNA reads TGTGCCAGCAGTAGCCGGGGTATCTATGGCTACACCTTC.

The CDR3 is CASSEPVYEQYF. The CDR3 region has the DNA TGTGCCAGCAGTGAACCAGTCTACGAGCAGTACTTC. V is TRBV6-1 and J is TRBJ2-7; D remains ambiguous. The germline V gene has CDR1 MNHNS and CDR2 SASEGT. Trimming removed 2 bases from V and 3 bases from J, with 5 bases in between. CDR3 length: 12 residues.

The chain carries TRBV21-1 and TRBJ1-2. TRBV21-1 is recorded as a pseudogene. The CDR3 loop spans 12 amino acids. CDR3 in DNA: TGTGCCAGCAGCAAAGCCTTGGTAGGCTACACCTTC. Its translation: CASSKALVGYTF.

The gene calls are TRBV27 and TRBJ2-7; 7 nucleotides align to TRBD1. V lost 5 bases to trimming and J lost 5 bases; unmatched junction nucleotides: 12. The CDR3 spans 15 residues. Germline CDR1 is MNHEY and CDR2 is SMNVEV (reference sequence). The CDR3 DNA follows: TGTGCCAGCAGTCAAAAGACAGGGCGTTTAGACGAGCAGTACTTC. Amino acids: CASSQKTGRLDEQYF.